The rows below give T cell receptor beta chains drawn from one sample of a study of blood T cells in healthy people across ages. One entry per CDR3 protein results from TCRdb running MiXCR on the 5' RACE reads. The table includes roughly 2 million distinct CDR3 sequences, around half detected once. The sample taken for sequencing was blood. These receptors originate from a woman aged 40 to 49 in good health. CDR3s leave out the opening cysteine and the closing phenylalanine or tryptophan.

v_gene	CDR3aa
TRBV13	ASSPETATEAF
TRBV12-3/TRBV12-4	ASSLVGGGEDGYT
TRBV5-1	ASSVDGSTYNEQF
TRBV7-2	ASGRDPYNSPLH
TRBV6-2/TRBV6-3	ASSYKRGGTDTQY
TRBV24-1	ATTSGLAGLNEQF
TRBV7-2	ASSPAMRGNTEAF
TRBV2	ASTLRGAGANVLT
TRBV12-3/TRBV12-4	ASTLTSGGSYEQY
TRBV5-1	ASSLAASEGGMLF
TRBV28	ASSSGLGSGYGYT
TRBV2	ASGKYRDRNYGYT
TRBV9	ASSGRTGRLSGANVLT
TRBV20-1	SARAQGSPNEKLF
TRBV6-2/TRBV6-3	ASSKDGGVREQY